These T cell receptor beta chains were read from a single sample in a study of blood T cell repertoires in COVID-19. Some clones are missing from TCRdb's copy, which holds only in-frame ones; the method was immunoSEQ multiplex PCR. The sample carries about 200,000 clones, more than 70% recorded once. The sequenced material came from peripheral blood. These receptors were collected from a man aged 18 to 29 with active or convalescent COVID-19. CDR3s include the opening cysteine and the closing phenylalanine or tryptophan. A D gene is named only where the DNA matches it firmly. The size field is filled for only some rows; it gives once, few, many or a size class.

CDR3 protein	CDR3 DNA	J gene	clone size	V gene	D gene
CASSEAALSGANVLTF	TGTGCCAGCAGTGAAGCGGCCCTCTCTGGGGCCAACGTCCTGACTTTC	TRBJ2-6	NA	TRBV2	NA
CASSATRNWQPQHF	TGTGCCAGCAGCGCGACTCGCAATTGGCAGCCCCAGCATTTT	TRBJ1-5	NA	TRBV6-5	NA
CASKGPMNTEAFF	TGTGCCAGCAAGGGGCCGATGAACACTGAAGCTTTCTTT	TRBJ1-1	NA	TRBV3-1/TRBV3-2	NA
CASSQVAGDNPQYF	TGCGCCAGCAGCCAAGTTGCTGGGGACAACCCACAGTATTTT	TRBJ2-3	NA	TRBV4-1	NA
CASSPRLAGGPSGELFF	TGTGCCAGCAGCCCCAGACTAGCGGGAGGGCCTTCCGGGGAGCTGTTTTTT	TRBJ2-2	NA	TRBV7-8	TRBD2
CASSAQIYEQYF	TGCGCCAGCAGTGCCCAGATCTACGAGCAGTACTTC	TRBJ2-7	few	TRBV5-1	NA
CASSLTTSGRRVGQFF	TGCGCCAGCAGCTTGACGACTAGCGGGAGGCGGGTTGGGCAGTTCTTC	TRBJ2-1	NA	TRBV5-1	TRBD2
CASRPPGQNYGYTF	TGCGCCAGCAGGCCTCCGGGACAGAACTATGGCTACACCTTC	TRBJ1-2	NA	TRBV4-1	TRBD1
CASSYETDNYGYTF	TGTGCCAGCAGTTACGAAACTGATAACTATGGCTACACCTTC	TRBJ1-2	NA	TRBV6-6	NA
CASSLWGEDTQYF	TGTGCCAGCAGCTTATGGGGGGAAGATACGCAGTATTTT	TRBJ2-3	NA	TRBV7-2	NA
CASSQEGGARGYTF	TGTGCCAGCAGCCAAGAAGGGGGGGCGCGAGGCTACACCTTC	TRBJ1-2	NA	TRBV3-1/TRBV3-2	NA
CASSSGTRVNYGYTF	TGTGCCAGCAGCAGCGGGACTCGCGTGAACTATGGCTACACCTTC	TRBJ1-2	NA	TRBV3-1/TRBV3-2	NA
CASSLGQGNSPLHF	TGCGCCAGCAGCTTGGGGCAGGGTAATTCACCCCTCCACTTT	TRBJ1-6	NA	TRBV5-1	NA
CASSGVYNEQFF	TGTGCCAGTAGCGGGGTCTACAATGAGCAGTTCTTC	TRBJ2-1	once	TRBV19	NA
CAWRGQGAAYEQYF	TGTGCCTGGCGGGGACAGGGGGCTGCCTACGAGCAGTACTTC	TRBJ2-7	NA	TRBV30	TRBD1
CATARIPWRLASSYNEQFF	TGTGCCACTGCTAGGATTCCGTGGAGACTAGCGAGCTCCTACAATGAGCAGTTCTTC	TRBJ2-1	NA	TRBV24-1	TRBD2
CASSPAYGGGLSDTQYF	TGTGCCAGCAGCCCAGCTTACGGGGGAGGGCTTTCAGATACGCAGTATTTT	TRBJ2-3	NA	TRBV5-4	TRBD2
CASSATRTSEQYF	TGTGCCAGCAGCGCCACCCGGACAAGCGAGCAGTACTTC	TRBJ2-7	NA	TRBV7-2	NA
CASSTGSYEQYF	TGTGCCAGTAGTACGGGCTCCTACGAGCAGTACTTC	TRBJ2-7	NA	TRBV19	NA
CASSQPGQGLQSTQYF	TGCGCCAGCAGTCAACCGGGACAGGGGCTTCAGAGTACGCAGTATTTT	TRBJ2-3	NA	TRBV5-1	TRBD1
CSVVDGTSGTVKHLTDTQYF	TGCAGCGTTGTGGACGGGACTAGCGGGACGGTTAAGCACCTCACAGATACGCAGTATTTT	TRBJ2-3	NA	TRBV29-1	TRBD2
CASSLVVGTGQETQYF	TGTGCCAGCAGCTTGGTGGTCGGAACAGGGCAAGAGACCCAGTACTTC	TRBJ2-5	NA	TRBV5-5	NA
CATSTTTGKTDTQYF	TGTGCCACCAGCACAACGACAGGGAAAACAGATACGCAGTATTTT	TRBJ2-3	NA	TRBV15	TRBD1
CASSEWGGSSPLHF	TGTGCCAGCAGTGAATGGGGGGGTTCTTCACCCCTCCACTTT	TRBJ1-6	NA	TRBV2	NA
CSASKGSSGGTEDTQYF	TGCAGTGCTAGTAAGGGGTCTAGCGGTGGGACTGAAGATACGCAGTATTTT	TRBJ2-3	NA	TRBV20-1	TRBD2